One sample yielded the 5 T cell receptor beta chains listed below, sequenced in a study of T cell responses to AZD1222 COVID-19 vaccine. Only in-frame clones appear in the TCRdb table, and some are missing; sequencing was by immunoSEQ multiplex PCR. The sample shows tens of thousands of clones, roughly 82% of them seen only once. Here the sequenced sample was peripheral blood, taken on day 0 of AZD1222 vaccination. The source is an adult in good health.

The chain is built from TRBV5-4 and TRBJ1-4, with D unresolved. V was shortened by 5 bases and J by 5 bases, with 16 bases between the two germline ends. This CDR3 comprises 15 residues. Germline V gives CDR1 SGHNT, CDR2 YYREEE (reference sequence). CDR3 sequence reads: CASSSGGAPNEKLFF. CDR3 nucleotide sequence: TGTGCCAGCAGTAGCGGCGGCGCACCAAATGAAAAACTGTTTTTT.

The chain links TRBV7-2 to TRBJ2-7; D remains ambiguous. The CDR3 consists of 13 residues. Trimming shortened V by 5 bases and J by 5 bases, and 13 bases separated the two germline ends. CDR1 and CDR2 (germline): SGHTA, FQGNSA. The CDR3 region has the DNA TGTGCCAGCAGCCCTCCGTTTGGCGACGAGCAGTACTTC. It encodes CASSPPFGDEQYF.

The chain has TRBV6-1 and TRBJ2-7; TRBD1 matches at 7 bases. CDR1 and CDR2 (germline): MNHNS, SASEGT. The CDR3 extends over 16 amino acids. Germline trimming cut 3 bases from V and 1 base from J; bases unmatched to any gene: 9. This CDR3 reads CASSEARLTGSYEQYF. The CDR3 DNA is TGTGCCAGCAGTGAGGCCCGCCTGACAGGGTCCTACGAGCAGTACTTC.

The chain links TRBV9 to TRBJ2-7; maybe TRBD1 (5 bases). The germline V gene has CDR1 SGDLS and CDR2 YYNGEE. The CDR3 loop spans 15 amino acids. Trimming removed 4 bases from V and 2 bases from J, with 16 bases in between. CDR3 residues: CASSPLATDPYEQYF. The CDR3 DNA sequence: TGTGCCAGCAGCCCCCTCGCGACAGATCCCTACGAGCAGTACTTC.

The chain uses TRBV14 and TRBJ2-7; tentatively, D is TRBD1 (5 bases). CDR1 is SGHDN, CDR2 FVKESK, per germline. The CDR3 spans 13 residues. V was pared by 5 bases and J by 6 bases, with 14 bases between. CDR3 sequence (DNA): TGTGCCAGCAGCTCCCATTGGGGCGCCGAGCAGTACTTC. Translating it yields CASSSHWGAEQYF.